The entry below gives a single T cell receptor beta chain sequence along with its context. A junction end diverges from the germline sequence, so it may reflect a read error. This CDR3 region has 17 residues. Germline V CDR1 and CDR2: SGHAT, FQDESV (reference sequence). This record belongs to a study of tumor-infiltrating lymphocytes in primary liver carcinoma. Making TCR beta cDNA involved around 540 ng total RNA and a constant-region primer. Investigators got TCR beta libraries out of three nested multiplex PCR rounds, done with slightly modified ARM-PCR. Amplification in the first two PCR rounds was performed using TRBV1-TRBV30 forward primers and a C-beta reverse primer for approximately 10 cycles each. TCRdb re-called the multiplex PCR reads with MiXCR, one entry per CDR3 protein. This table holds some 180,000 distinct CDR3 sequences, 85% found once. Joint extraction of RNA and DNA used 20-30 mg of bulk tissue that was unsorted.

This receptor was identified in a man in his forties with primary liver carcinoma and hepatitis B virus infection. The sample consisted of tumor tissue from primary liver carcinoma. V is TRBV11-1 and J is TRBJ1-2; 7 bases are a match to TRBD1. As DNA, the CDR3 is TGTGTCAGCAGCCGAACCGGGACAGAAATAGCTAACTATGACTACACCTTC. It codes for CVSSRTGTEIANYDYTF.